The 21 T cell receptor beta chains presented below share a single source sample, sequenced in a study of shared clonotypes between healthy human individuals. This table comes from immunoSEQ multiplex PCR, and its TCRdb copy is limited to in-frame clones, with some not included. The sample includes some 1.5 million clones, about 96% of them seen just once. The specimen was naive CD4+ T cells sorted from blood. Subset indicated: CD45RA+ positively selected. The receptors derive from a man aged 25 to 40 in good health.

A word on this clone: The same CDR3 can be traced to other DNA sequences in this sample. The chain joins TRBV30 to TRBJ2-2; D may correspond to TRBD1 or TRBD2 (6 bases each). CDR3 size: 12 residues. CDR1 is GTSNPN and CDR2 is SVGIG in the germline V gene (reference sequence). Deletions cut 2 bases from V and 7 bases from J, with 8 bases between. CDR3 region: CAWSRGVGELFF. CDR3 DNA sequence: TGTGCCTGGAGTAGGGGGGTCGGGGAGCTGTTTTTT.

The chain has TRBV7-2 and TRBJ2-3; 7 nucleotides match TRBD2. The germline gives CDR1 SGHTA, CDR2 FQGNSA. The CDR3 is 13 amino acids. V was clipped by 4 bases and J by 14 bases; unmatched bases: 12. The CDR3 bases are TGTGCCAGCAGCTCCCACGGGGAGGGAGCGGTGTATTTT. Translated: CASSSHGEGAVYF.

CDR3 DNA: TGTGCCAGCAGCAACGGGACCTTCTTCCTCTCCTACGAGCAGTACTTC. It specifies CASSNGTFFLSYEQYF. The V and J genes are TRBV7-9 and TRBJ2-7; either TRBD1 or TRBD2 may fit D (5 bases each). V was pared by 5 bases and J by 0 bases, with 17 bases between. Germline V gene sequence: CDR1 SEHNR, CDR2 FQNEAQ (reference sequence). The CDR3 has 16 residues.

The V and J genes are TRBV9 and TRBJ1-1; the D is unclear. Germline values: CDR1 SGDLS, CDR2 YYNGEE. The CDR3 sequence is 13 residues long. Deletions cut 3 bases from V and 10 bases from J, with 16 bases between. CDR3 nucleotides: TGTGCCAGCAGCGCCAGGCCGCCCTCGGTAGCTTTCTTT. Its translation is CASSARPPSVAFF.

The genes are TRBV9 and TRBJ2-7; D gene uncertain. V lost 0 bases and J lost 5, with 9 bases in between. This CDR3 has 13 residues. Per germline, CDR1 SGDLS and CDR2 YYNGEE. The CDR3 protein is CASSVAFRDEQYF. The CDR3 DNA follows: TGTGCCAGCAGCGTAGCGTTCAGAGACGAGCAGTACTTC.

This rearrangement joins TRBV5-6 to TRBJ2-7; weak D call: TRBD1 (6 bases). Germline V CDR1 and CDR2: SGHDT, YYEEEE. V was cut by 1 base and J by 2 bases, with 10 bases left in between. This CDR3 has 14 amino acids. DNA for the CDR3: TGTGCCAGCAGCTTGCCAGGGGCCACCTACGAGCAGTACTTC. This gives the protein CASSLPGATYEQYF.

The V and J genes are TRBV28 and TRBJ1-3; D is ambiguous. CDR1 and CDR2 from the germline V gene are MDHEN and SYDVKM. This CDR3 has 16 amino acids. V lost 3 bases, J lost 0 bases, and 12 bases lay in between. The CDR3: CASSLISWHSGNTIYF. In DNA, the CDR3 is TGTGCCAGCAGTTTGATTAGTTGGCACTCTGGAAACACCATATATTTT.

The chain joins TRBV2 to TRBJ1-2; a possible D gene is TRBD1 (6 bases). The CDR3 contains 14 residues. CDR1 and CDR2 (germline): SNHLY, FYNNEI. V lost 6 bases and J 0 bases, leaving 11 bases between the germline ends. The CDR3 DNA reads TGTGCCAGCAGCCCGGACAGATCTAACTATGGCTACACCTTC. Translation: CASSPDRSNYGYTF.

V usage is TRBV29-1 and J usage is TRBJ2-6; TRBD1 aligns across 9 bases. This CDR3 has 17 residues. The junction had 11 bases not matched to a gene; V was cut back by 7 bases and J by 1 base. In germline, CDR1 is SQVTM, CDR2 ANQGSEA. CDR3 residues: CSADAGQGFSGANVLTF. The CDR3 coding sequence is TGCAGCGCAGACGCGGGACAGGGCTTTTCTGGGGCCAACGTCCTGACTTTC. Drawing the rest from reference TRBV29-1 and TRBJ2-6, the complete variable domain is SAVISQKPSRDICQRGTSLTIQCQVDSQVTMMFWYRQQPGQSLTLIATANQGSEATYESGFVIDKFPISRPNLTFSTLTVSNMSPEDSSIYLCSADAGQGFSGANVLTFGAGSRLTVL.

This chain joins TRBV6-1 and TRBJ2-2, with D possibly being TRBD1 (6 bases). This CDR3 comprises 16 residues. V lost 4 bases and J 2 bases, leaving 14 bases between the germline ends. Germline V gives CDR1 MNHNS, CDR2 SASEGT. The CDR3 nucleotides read TGTGCCAGCAGTGGACAGTACGGGACAAACACCGGGGAGCTGTTTTTT. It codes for CASSGQYGTNTGELFF.

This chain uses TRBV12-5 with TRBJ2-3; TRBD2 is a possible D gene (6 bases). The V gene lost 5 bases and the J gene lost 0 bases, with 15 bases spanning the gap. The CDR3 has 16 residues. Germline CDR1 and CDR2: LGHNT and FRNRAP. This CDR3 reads CASGRGRDSSTDTQYF. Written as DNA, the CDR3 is TGTGCTAGTGGTAGGGGCAGGGACTCTAGCACAGATACGCAGTATTTT.

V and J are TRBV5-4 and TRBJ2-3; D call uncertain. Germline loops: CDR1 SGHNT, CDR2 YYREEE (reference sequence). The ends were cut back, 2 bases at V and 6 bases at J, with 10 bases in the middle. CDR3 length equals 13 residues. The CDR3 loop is CASSFPPMDTQYF. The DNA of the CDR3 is TGTGCCAGCAGCTTCCCTCCTATGGATACGCAGTATTTT.

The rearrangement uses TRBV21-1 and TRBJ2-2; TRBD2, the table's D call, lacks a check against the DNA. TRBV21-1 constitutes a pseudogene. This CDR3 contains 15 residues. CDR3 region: CASNRLAELTGELFF. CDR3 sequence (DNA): TGTGCCAGCAACCGACTAGCGGAGCTCACCGGGGAGCTGTTTTTT.

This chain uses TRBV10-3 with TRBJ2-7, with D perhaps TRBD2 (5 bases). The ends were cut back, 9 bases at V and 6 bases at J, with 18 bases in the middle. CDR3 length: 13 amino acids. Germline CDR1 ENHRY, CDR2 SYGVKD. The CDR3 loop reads CAMAGPQEAEQYF. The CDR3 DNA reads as TGTGCCATGGCCGGGCCCCAGGAGGCCGAGCAGTACTTC.

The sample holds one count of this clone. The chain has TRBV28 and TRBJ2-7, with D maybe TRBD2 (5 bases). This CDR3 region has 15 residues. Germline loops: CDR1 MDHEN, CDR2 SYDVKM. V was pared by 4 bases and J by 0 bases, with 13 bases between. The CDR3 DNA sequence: TGTGCCAGCAGTTCTACCGGGATATTCTCCTACGAGCAGTACTTC. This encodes CASSSTGIFSYEQYF. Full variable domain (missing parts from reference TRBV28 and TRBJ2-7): DVKVTQSSRYLVKRTGEKVFLECVQDMDHENMFWYRQDPGLGLRLIYFSYDVKMKEKGDIPEGYSVSREKKERFSLILESASTNQTSMYLCASSSTGIFSYEQYFGPGTRLTVT.

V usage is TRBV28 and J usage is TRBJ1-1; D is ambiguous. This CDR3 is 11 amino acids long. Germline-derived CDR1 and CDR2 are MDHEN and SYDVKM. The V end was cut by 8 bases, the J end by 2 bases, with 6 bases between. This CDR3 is CASGFNTEAFF. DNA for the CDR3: TGTGCCAGCGGGTTTAACACTGAAGCTTTCTTT.

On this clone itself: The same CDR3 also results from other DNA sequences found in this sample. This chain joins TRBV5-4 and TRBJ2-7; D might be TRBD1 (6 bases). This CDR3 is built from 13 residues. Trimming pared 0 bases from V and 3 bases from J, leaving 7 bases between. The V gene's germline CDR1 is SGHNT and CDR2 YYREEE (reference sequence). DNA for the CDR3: TGTGCCAGCAGCTTGGACAGGGTCTACGAGCAGTACTTC. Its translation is CASSLDRVYEQYF.

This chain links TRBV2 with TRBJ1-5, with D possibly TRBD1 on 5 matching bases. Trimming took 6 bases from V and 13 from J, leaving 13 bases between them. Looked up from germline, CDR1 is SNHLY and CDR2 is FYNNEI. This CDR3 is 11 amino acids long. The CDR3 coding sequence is TGTGCCAGCAGAGAGGAGGGGTCGCAGCATTTT. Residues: CASREEGSQHF. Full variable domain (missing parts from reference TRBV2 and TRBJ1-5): EPEVTQTPSHQVTQMGQEVILRCVPISNHLYFYWYRQILGQKVEFLVSFYNNEISEKSEIFDDQFSVERPDGSNFTLKIRSTKLEDSAMYFCASREEGSQHFGDGTRLSIL.

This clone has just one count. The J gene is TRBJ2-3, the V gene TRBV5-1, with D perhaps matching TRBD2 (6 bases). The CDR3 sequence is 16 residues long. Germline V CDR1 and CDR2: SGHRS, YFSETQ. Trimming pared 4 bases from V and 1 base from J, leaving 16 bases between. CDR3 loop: CASSPPTRGGTDTQYF. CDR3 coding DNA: TGCGCCAGCAGCCCTCCGACTAGAGGGGGCACAGATACGCAGTATTTT.

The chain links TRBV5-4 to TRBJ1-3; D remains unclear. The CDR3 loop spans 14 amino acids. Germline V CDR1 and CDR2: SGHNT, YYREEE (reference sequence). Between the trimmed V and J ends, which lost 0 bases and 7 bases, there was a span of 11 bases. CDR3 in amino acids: CASSLAQMPNTIYF. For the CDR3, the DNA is TGTGCCAGCAGCTTGGCGCAGATGCCGAACACCATATATTTT.

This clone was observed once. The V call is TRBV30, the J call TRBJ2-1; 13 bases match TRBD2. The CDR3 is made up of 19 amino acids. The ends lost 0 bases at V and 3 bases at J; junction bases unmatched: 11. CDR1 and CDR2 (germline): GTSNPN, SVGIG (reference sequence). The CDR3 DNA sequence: TGTGCCTGGAGTGTAAATCCCCAGACTAGCGGGAGGATCTACAATGAGCAGTTCTTC. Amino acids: CAWSVNPQTSGRIYNEQFF.